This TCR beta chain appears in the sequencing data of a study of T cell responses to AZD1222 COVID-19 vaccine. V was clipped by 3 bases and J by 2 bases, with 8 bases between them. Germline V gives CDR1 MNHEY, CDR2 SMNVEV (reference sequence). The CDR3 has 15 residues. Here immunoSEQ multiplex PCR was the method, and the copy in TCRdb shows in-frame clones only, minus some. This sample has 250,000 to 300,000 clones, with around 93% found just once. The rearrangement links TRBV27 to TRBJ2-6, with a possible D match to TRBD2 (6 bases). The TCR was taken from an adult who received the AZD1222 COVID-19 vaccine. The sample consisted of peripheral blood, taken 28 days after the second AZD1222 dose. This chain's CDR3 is CASSFWGAGANVLTF. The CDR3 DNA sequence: TGTGCCAGCAGTTTCTGGGGGGCTGGGGCCAACGTCCTGACTTTC.